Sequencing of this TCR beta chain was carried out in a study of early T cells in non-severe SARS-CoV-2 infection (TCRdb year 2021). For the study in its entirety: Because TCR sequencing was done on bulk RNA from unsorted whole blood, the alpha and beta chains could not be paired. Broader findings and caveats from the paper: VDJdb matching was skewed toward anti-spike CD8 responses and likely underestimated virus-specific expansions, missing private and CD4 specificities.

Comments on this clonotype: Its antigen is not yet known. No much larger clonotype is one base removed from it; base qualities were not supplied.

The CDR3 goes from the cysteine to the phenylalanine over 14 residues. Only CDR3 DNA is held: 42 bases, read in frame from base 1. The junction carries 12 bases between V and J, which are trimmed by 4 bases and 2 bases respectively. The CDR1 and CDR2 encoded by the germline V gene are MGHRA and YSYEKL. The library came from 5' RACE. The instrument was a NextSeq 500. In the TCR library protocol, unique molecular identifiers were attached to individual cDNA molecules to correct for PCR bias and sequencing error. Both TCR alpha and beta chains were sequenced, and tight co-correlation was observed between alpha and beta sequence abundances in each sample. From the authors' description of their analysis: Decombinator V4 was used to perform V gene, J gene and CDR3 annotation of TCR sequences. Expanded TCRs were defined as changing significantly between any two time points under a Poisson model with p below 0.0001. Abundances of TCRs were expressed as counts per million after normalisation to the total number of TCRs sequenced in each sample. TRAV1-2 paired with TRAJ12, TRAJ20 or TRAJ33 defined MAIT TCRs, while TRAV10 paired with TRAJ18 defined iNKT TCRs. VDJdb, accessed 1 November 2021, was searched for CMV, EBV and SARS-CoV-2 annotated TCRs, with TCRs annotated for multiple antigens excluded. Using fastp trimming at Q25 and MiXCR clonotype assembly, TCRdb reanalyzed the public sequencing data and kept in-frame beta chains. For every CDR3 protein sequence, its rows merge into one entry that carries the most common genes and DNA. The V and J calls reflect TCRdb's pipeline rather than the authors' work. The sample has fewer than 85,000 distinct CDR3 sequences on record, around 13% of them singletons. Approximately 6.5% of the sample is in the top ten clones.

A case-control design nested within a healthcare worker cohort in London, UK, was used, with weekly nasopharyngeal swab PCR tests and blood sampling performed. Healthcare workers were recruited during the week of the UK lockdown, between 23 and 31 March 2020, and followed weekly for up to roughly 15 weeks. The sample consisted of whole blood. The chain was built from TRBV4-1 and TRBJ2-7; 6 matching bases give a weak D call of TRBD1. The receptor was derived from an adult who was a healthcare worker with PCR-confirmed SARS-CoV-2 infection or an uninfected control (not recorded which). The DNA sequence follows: TGCGCCAGCAGCCTCAGGGGCGGGCCCTACGAGCAGTACTTC. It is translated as CASSLRGGPYEQYF.